Below are 21 T cell receptor beta chains sequenced from a single sample in a study of Graves' ophthalmopathy and Graves' hyperthyroidism. Amplification of TCR beta CDR3 regions used RNA transcripts. First-round RT-PCR relied on HTBI primers, and a second-round multiplex PCR came next. TCRdb used MiXCR to reprocess the multiplex PCR reads, holding one entry per CDR3 protein. The sample has under 250,000 distinct CDR3 sequences, roughly 21% seen once; the top ten hold more than 35%. The sequenced sample was peripheral blood. The receptor source for this set is a woman aged 50 to 60 with Graves' ophthalmopathy.

This clonotype was seen a few times. This chain links TRBV19 with TRBJ1-5; D perhaps matches TRBD1 (5 bases). Germline lookup yields CDR1 LNHDA and CDR2 SQIVND (reference sequence). Between the trimmed V and J ends, which lost 4 bases and 9 bases, there was a span of 19 bases. The length of the CDR3 is 15 residues. CDR3 sequence reads: CASSSRGGGMMPQHF. The CDR3 coding sequence is TGTGCCAGTAGTAGCCGCGGCGGGGGTATGATGCCCCAGCATTTT.

The sample holds many counts of this clonotype. Germline is not matched at one junction end, which may reflect a read error. The chain employs TRBV7-7 and TRBJ2-7; 10 positions agree with TRBD2. The CDR3 has 14 amino acids. Per germline, CDR1 SSHAT and CDR2 FNYEAQ (reference sequence). CDR3 sequence (DNA): TGTGCTAGCAGCCCGAGCGGGAGGGCCTCCGAGCAGTACTTC. Translated, it gives CASSPSGRASEQYF.

This clonotype was found once. The V gene is TRBV6-2 or TRBV6-3, the J gene TRBJ2-5; TRBD2 aligns across 12 bases. The germline V gene encodes CDR1 MNHEY and CDR2 SVGEGT. The CDR3 has 21 residues. V lost 3 bases to trimming and J lost 4 bases; unmatched junction nucleotides: 21. CDR3 DNA: TGTGCCAGCAGTTATTACGAGGTACTAGCGGGAGGAATTGGGGATGGAGAGACCCAGTACTTC. Protein product: CASSYYEVLAGGIGDGETQYF.

This clonotype came up many times. CDR3 sequence reads: CAWSSGRTTEAFF. The CDR3 bases are TGTGCCTGGAGTTCGGGCCGAACCACTGAAGCTTTCTTT. This chain joins TRBV30 and TRBJ1-1; D unresolved. V was clipped by 2 bases and J by 4 bases, with 11 bases between them. The CDR3 runs 13 residues. The germline V gene encodes CDR1 GTSNPN and CDR2 SVGIG (reference sequence).

This clonotype was observed at least ten times. This sequence joins TRBV6-2 or TRBV6-3 and TRBJ2-5; the D is unclear. CDR1 MNHEY and CDR2 SVGEGT come from the germline V gene. The CDR3 covers 14 residues. V was clipped by 7 bases and J by 5 bases, with 17 bases between them. The CDR3 DNA reads TGTGCCAGCACCCCCCGGGTGGGTGGGGAGACCCAGTACTTC. This encodes CASTPRVGGETQYF.

CDR3 residues: CASSVESRQGDRNTEAFF. In DNA form, the CDR3 reads TGTGCCAGCAGCGTAGAATCCCGACAGGGGGATCGAAACACTGAAGCTTTCTTT. The V call is TRBV9, the J call TRBJ1-1; 9 nucleotides agree with TRBD1. Losses at the gene ends were 0 bases for V and 2 bases for J; bases not matched to a gene: 11. Looked up from germline, CDR1 is SGDLS and CDR2 is YYNGEE. The CDR3 sequence is 18 residues long.

This clonotype was counted ten times or more. The chain joins TRBV20-1 to TRBJ1-1; TRBD1 agrees at 8 bases. V gave up 5 bases and J gave up 1 base; unmatched junction bases: 6. Germline V gene lookup returns CDR1 DFQATT and CDR2 SNEGSKA (reference sequence). The CDR3 extends over 14 amino acids. In DNA, the CDR3 is TGCAGTGCTGGACGGACAGGGAGGAACACTGAAGCTTTCTTT. Translating it yields CSAGRTGRNTEAFF.

This clonotype was observed a handful of times. The chain joins TRBV7-8 to TRBJ1-3; 7 bases map to TRBD1. CDR1 is SGHVS and CDR2 is FQNEAQ in the germline V gene. Trimming cost V 4 bases and J 4 bases; bases outside gene matches: 4. CDR3 length equals 14 residues. CDR3 in amino acids: CASSSEGAGNTIYF. The CDR3 DNA follows: TGTGCCAGCAGCTCAGAGGGGGCGGGAAACACCATATATTTT.

This clonotype was found a few times. The chain joins TRBV6-1 to TRBJ1-1; D gene ambiguous. Germline CDR1 and CDR2: MNHNS and SASEGT. Trimming took off 9 bases at V and 1 base at J, with 12 bases between the two ends. This CDR3 region has 13 residues. The CDR3 sequence: CASLLSGNTEAFF. CDR3 in DNA: TGTGCCAGTTTGTTATCAGGGAACACTGAAGCTTTCTTT.

Ten or more counts support this clonotype. The chain employs TRBV7-3 and TRBJ2-7; unclear D gene. The V and J ends lost 5 bases and 7 bases respectively, with 12 bases between them. CDR3 length: 12 residues. In germline, CDR1 is SGHTA, CDR2 FQGTGA. As DNA, the CDR3 is TGTGCCAGCAGCCCTGACGGATGGGAGCAGTACTTC. Its translation: CASSPDGWEQYF. Complete variable domain (other parts from reference TRBV7-3 and TRBJ2-7): GAGVSQTPSNKVTEKGKYVELRCDPISGHTALYWYRQSLGQGPEFLIYFQGTGAADDSGLPNDRFFAVRPEGSVSTLKIQRTERGDSAVYLCASSPDGWEQYFGPGTRLTVT.

Many counts were recorded for this clonotype. The chain combines TRBV6-2 or TRBV6-3 with TRBJ1-2; TRBD1 matches at 10 bases. Germline values: CDR1 MNHEY, CDR2 SVGEGT. Trimming cost V 6 bases and J 3 bases; bases outside gene matches: 16. This CDR3 comprises 18 residues. The CDR3 protein is CASRLQGQGRSVDYGYTF. The CDR3 nucleotides read TGTGCCAGCAGGCTCCAGGGACAGGGGCGATCGGTGGACTATGGCTACACCTTC.

This clonotype was recorded at least ten times. Written as DNA, the CDR3 is TGCAGTGCTGAGGGCCAGGGGTTGGAGGGGGAGTCCTACGAGCAGTACTTC. Protein sequence: CSAEGQGLEGESYEQYF. J is TRBJ2-7 and V is TRBV20-1; either TRBD1 or TRBD2 may supply D (6 bases each). This CDR3 has 17 amino acids. V shed 5 bases and J shed 1 base, with 24 bases lying between them. Germline V CDR1 and CDR2: DFQATT, SNEGSKA (reference sequence).

There are many counts of this clonotype. The chain employs TRBV28 and TRBJ2-7, with 8 bases identical to TRBD2. V dropped 5 bases and J dropped 2; count of bases not matched to a gene: 8. Per the germline V gene, CDR1 is MDHEN and CDR2 is SYDVKM. CDR3 length equals 15 residues. In DNA form, the CDR3 reads TGTGCCAGCAGTCCCAGACTAGCGCGAACCTACGAGCAGTACTTC. Translated, it gives CASSPRLARTYEQYF. Supplemented by reference TRBV28 and TRBJ2-7, the full variable domain reads DVKVTQSSRYLVKRTGEKVFLECVQDMDHENMFWYRQDPGLGLRLIYFSYDVKMKEKGDIPEGYSVSREKKERFSLILESASTNQTSMYLCASSPRLARTYEQYFGPGTRLTVT.

This clonotype has just a few counts. The chain has TRBV4-1 and TRBJ2-5; D uncertain. The V and J ends lost 0 bases and 4 bases respectively, with 9 bases between them. The CDR3 has 14 amino acids. Germline CDR1 is MGHRA and CDR2 is YSYEKL. DNA of the CDR3: TGCGCCAGCAGCCAAGATGAAGGGTTAGAGACCCAGTACTTC. Residues: CASSQDEGLETQYF.

The table lists this clonotype with many counts. This chain uses TRBV2 with TRBJ2-5; 8 bases match TRBD1. With 1 base clipped from V and 5 bases from J, the junction kept 6 bases outside the gene matches. The CDR3 is 15 residues long. Per the germline V gene, CDR1 is SNHLY and CDR2 is FYNNEI. In DNA form, the CDR3 reads TGTGCCAGCAGTGAAGAGGCAGGGGGCATCGAGACCCAGTACTTC. It codes for CASSEEAGGIETQYF.

This clonotype was picked up many times. The chain recombines TRBV2 with TRBJ2-5, with D uncertain. The length of the CDR3 is 13 residues. V gave up 10 bases and J gave up 2 bases, with 14 bases separating them. Germline CDR1 reads SNHLY; CDR2 reads FYNNEI. This chain's CDR3 is CATRSQRQETQYF. Here the CDR3 DNA reads TGTGCCACCCGCAGCCAGCGTCAAGAGACCCAGTACTTC.

This clonotype was observed at least ten times. V is TRBV6-4 and J is TRBJ2-6; D gene unclear. The CDR3 extends over 19 amino acids. V dropped 7 bases and J dropped 0 bases, with 22 bases sitting between them. Germline V gives CDR1 MRHNA, CDR2 SNTAGT. CDR3 coding DNA: TGTGCCAGCACCATAGGTCCCGGACGGAGAGTCTCTGGGGCCAACGTCCTGACTTTC. Its translation is CASTIGPGRRVSGANVLTF.

In this sample, this clonotype turned up many times. The V and J genes are TRBV27 and TRBJ2-4, with D perhaps TRBD1 (5 bases). The CDR3 loop spans 15 amino acids. Germline CDR1 reads MNHEY; CDR2 reads SMNVEV (reference sequence). V was shortened by 4 bases and J by 9 bases, with 19 bases between the two germline ends. The CDR3 is CASSSGLQAGVIQYF. The DNA for the CDR3 is TGTGCCAGCAGTTCCGGCTTACAGGCCGGAGTCATTCAGTACTTC.

J is TRBJ2-5 and V is TRBV3-1; D is unclear. Germline V gene sequence: CDR1 LGHDT, CDR2 YNNKEL (reference sequence). V was clipped by 0 bases and J by 12 bases, with 17 bases between them. The CDR3 consists of 14 residues. CDR3 bases: TGTGCCAGCAGCCAAGATTCTTTCGTGCAGAAGAAGTACTTC. Its protein product is CASSQDSFVQKKYF.

There are many counts of this clonotype. The CDR3 spells CSAPTGSQETQYF. DNA for the CDR3: TGCAGTGCTCCTACAGGGAGCCAAGAGACCCAGTACTTC. The gene calls are TRBV20-1 and TRBJ2-5; TRBD1 is a possible D gene (6 bases). Trimming removed 5 bases from V and 1 base from J, with 11 bases in between. Germline V gene sequence: CDR1 DFQATT, CDR2 SNEGSKA (reference sequence). The CDR3 runs 13 residues.

This clonotype showed up many times. This chain links TRBV7-3 with TRBJ2-7; D is undetermined. CDR3 length equals 16 residues. Trimming cost V 5 bases and J 1 base, with 18 bases left between them. In germline, CDR1 is SGHTA, CDR2 FQGTGA. The CDR3 region has the DNA TGTGCCAGCAGCCCCGCCCCCACAATTGGATCCTACGAGCAGTACTTC. It encodes CASSPAPTIGSYEQYF.